Listed here are 8 T cell receptor beta chains from one sample, sequenced in a study of chemoradiotherapy in HPV16-positive cancers (dated by TCRdb to 2022 to 2024). The library was built by means of the immunoSEQ multiplex PCR assay. TCRdb carries this immuneACCESS record with in-frame sequences only. Its versions omit some clonotypes, under half of them owing to an unresolved V gene in the studies checked, with the rest unexplained. For this sample the table gives under 7,000 clones, of which 80% to 95% were detected only once. The ten biggest clones cover under 2% of the sample. Sequencing used blood, obtained from a patient who underwent chemoradiotherapy. Source of these receptors: a human donor with HPV-associated anogenital cancer.

This chain links TRBV5-1 with TRBJ2-2; TRBD1 agrees at 7 bases. This CDR3 has 16 amino acids. V lost 0 bases, J lost 5 bases, and 7 bases stayed unmatched. CDR1 SGHRS and CDR2 YFSETQ come from the germline V gene. Here the CDR3 DNA reads TGCGCCAGCAGCTTGGAGAGGGGGCGCGGAACCGGGGAGCTGTTTTTT. It translates to CASSLERGRGTGELFF.

This chain connects TRBV2 to TRBJ2-7; D call uncertain. Germline V CDR1 and CDR2: SNHLY, FYNNEI. V shed 2 bases and J shed 2 bases, with 13 bases lying between them. This CDR3 contains 15 residues. CDR3 region: CASSERLVQTYEQYF. As DNA, the CDR3 is TGTGCCAGCAGTGAAAGGCTAGTCCAGACCTACGAGCAGTACTTC.

This chain links TRBV2 with TRBJ2-7; 12 bases fit TRBD2. V trimming: 8 bases; J trimming: 6 bases; junction bases outside the gene matches: 14. CDR1 and CDR2 (germline): SNHLY, FYNNEI. The CDR3 has 16 amino acids. CDR3 loop: CASRPPRLAGVGEQYF. CDR3 nucleotide sequence: TGTGCCAGCCGCCCCCCTAGACTAGCGGGGGTCGGCGAGCAGTACTTC.

V is TRBV4-3 and J is TRBJ2-7, with 10 bases that match TRBD1. Germline CDR1 is LGHNA and CDR2 is YSLEER. This CDR3 is built from 15 residues. V trimming: 5 bases; J trimming: 2 bases; junction bases outside the gene matches: 6. Written as DNA, the CDR3 is TGCGCCAGCAGCTACGGACAGGGGGGAGCCTACGAGCAGTACTTC. It encodes CASSYGQGGAYEQYF.

CDR3 coding DNA: TGTGCCAGCAGTGGTGATGCCTACAATGAGCAGTTCTTC. Encoded protein: CASSGDAYNEQFF. The chain recombines TRBV6-4 with TRBJ2-1; D uncertain. The germline V gene has CDR1 MRHNA and CDR2 SNTAGT. The CDR3 sequence is 13 residues long. Trimming pared 4 bases from V and 2 bases from J, leaving 6 bases between.

Comment on this clone: Likely a read error: the CDR3 ends without its conserved phenylalanine or tryptophan. This chain connects TRBV7-2 to TRBJ1-5; D gene uncertain. The CDR3 is made up of 16 amino acids. From germline, CDR1 is SGHTA and CDR2 FQGNSA. With 4 bases removed from V and 2 bases from J, the gap between germline ends came to 15 bases. The CDR3 sequence is CASSYPGGRGNQPQHL. CDR3 in DNA: TGTGCCAGCAGCTACCCGGGAGGGAGGGGCAATCAGCCCCAGCATCTT.

The V call is TRBV2, the J call TRBJ1-1; D is undetermined. V lost 5 bases and J lost 8, with 15 bases in between. The germline CDR1 and CDR2 sequences are SNHLY and FYNNEI. The CDR3 consists of 13 residues. The CDR3 sequence: CASSTYTHSEAFF. The CDR3 DNA reads as TGTGCCAGCAGTACGTACACACACTCCGAAGCTTTCTTT.

The chain recombines TRBV5-4 with TRBJ2-1, with 7 bases identical to TRBD1. After removal of 6 bases from V and 0 bases from J, the junction contained 6 bases not matched to a gene. CDR3 length equals 15 residues. Germline V lookup: CDR1 SGHNT, CDR2 YYREEE (reference sequence). CDR3 sequence (DNA): TGTGCCAGCACCCTGGACAGGAGCTCCTACAATGAGCAGTTCTTC. It yields the protein CASTLDRSSYNEQFF.